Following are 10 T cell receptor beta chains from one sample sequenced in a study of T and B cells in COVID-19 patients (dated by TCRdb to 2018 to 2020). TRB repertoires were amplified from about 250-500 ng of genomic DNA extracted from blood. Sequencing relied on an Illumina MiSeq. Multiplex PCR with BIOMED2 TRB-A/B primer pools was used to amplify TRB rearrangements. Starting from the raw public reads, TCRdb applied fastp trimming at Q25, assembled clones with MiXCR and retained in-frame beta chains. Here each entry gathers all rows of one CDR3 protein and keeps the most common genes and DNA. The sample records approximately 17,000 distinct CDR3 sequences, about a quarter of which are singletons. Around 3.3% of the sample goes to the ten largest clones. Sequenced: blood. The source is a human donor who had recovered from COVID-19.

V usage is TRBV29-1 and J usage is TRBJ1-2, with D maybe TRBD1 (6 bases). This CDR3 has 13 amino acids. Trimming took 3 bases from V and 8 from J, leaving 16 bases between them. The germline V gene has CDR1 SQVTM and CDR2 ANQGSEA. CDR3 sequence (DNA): TGCAGCGTTGATCTCGGCAGGGGACGGGGCTACACCTTC. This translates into CSVDLGRGRGYTF.

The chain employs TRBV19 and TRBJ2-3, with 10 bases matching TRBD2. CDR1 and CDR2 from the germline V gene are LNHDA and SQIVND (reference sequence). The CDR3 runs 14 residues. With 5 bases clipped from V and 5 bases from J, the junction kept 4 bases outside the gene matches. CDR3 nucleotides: TGTGCCAGTAGTGGAGCGGGGGGGCGAGATACGCAGTATTTT. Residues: CASSGAGGRDTQYF. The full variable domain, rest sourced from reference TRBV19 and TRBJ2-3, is DGGITQSPKYLFRKEGQNVTLSCEQNLNHDAMYWYRQDPGQGLRLIYYSQIVNDFQKGDIAEGYSVSREKKESFPLTVTSAQKNPTAFYLCASSGAGGRDTQYFGPGTRLTVL.

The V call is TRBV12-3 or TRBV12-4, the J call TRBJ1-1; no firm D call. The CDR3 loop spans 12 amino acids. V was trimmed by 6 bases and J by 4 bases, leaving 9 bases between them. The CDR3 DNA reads TGTGCCAGCAGCCTGGGCGCCACTGAAGCTTTCTTT. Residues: CASSLGATEAFF.

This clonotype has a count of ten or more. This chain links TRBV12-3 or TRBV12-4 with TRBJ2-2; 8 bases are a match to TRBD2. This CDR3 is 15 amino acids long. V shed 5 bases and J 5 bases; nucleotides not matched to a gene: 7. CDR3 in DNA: TGTGCCAGCAGTACTAGCGGTTTGGGTACCGGGGAGCTGTTTTTT. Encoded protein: CASSTSGLGTGELFF.

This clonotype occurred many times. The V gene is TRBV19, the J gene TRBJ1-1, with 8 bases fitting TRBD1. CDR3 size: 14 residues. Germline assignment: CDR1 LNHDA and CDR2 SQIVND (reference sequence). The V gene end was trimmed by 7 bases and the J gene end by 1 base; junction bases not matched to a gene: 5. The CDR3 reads CASIRTGRNTEAFF. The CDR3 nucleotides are TGTGCCAGTATCAGGACAGGGAGGAACACTGAAGCTTTCTTT.

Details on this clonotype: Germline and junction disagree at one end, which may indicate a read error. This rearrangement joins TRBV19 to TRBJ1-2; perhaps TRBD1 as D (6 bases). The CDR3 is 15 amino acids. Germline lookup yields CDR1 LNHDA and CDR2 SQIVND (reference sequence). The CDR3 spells CASSIDTGRRDGYNF. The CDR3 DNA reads TGTGCCAGTAGTATAGATACAGGGAGGAGGGATGGCTACAACTTC.

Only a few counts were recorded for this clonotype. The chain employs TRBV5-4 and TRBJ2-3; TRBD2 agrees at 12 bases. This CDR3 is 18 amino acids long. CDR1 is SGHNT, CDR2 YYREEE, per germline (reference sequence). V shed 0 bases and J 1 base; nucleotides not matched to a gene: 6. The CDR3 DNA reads TGTGCCAGCAGCTTGGGCCTAGCGGGGGGGTTTGGCACAGATACGCAGTATTTT. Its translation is CASSLGLAGGFGTDTQYF.

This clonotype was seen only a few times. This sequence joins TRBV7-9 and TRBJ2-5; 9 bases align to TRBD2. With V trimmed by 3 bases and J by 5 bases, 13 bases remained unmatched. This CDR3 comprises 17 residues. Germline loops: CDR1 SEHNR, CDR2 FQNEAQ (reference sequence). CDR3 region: CASSFLSGSESTETQYF. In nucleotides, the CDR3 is TGTGCCAGCAGCTTTCTTAGCGGGAGTGAGTCCACCGAGACCCAGTACTTC.

CDR3 nucleotide sequence: TGTGCCAGCAGCACCCAGCCGGGGGCTAACTATGGCTACACCTTC. Residues: CASSTQPGANYGYTF. The V call is TRBV6-5, the J call TRBJ1-2; a weak D match, TRBD1 (5 bases). The V end was cut by 6 bases, the J end by 0 bases, with 14 bases between. CDR1 is MNHEY, CDR2 SVGAGI, per germline. This CDR3 region has 15 residues.

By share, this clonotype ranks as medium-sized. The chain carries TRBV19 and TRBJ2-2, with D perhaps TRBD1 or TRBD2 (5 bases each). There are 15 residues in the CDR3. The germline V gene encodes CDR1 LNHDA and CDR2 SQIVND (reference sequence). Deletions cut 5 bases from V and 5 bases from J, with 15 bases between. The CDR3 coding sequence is TGTGCCAGTAGTCGTCCCGGGGCGCAAACCGGGGAGCTGTTTTTT. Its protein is CASSRPGAQTGELFF. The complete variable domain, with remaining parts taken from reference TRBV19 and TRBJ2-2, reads DGGITQSPKYLFRKEGQNVTLSCEQNLNHDAMYWYRQDPGQGLRLIYYSQIVNDFQKGDIAEGYSVSREKKESFPLTVTSAQKNPTAFYLCASSRPGAQTGELFFGEGSRLTVL.